Each of the 32 T cell receptor beta chains below was sequenced from the same sample in a study of blood T cell repertoires in COVID-19. Using immunoSEQ multiplex PCR, the repertoire was profiled, and TCRdb retains in-frame clones only, with some absent. Of approximately 120,000 clones listed, roughly 74% are singletons. The sequenced sample consisted of peripheral blood. These receptor sequences come from a man older than 75 with COVID-19, enrolled during active disease.

This chain connects TRBV6-5 to TRBJ1-5, with TRBD1 as a possible D gene (6 bases). Germline V lookup: CDR1 MNHEY, CDR2 SVGAGI. The CDR3 has 13 residues. Trimming took off 6 bases at V and 7 bases at J, with 13 bases between the two ends. The CDR3 DNA reads as TGTGCCAGCAGCAAAAGGGGGAACCAGCCCCAGCATTTT. Its protein product is CASSKRGNQPQHF.

CDR3 amino acids: CASSTTRGPGRYGYTF. CDR3 DNA: TGTGCCAGCAGTACCACAAGAGGGCCAGGGAGGTATGGCTACACCTTC. This sequence joins TRBV2 and TRBJ1-2, with TRBD1 as a possible D gene (5 bases). This CDR3 region has 16 residues. CDR1 is SNHLY, CDR2 FYNNEI, per germline. V was trimmed by 5 bases and J by 5 bases, leaving 21 bases between them.

This chain links TRBV28 with TRBJ2-7; 8 bases are shared with TRBD2. With V trimmed by 4 bases and J by 0 bases, 11 bases remained unmatched. Germline lookup yields CDR1 MDHEN and CDR2 SYDVKM. The CDR3 is made up of 17 amino acids. The CDR3 protein is CASSSATKRESSYEQYF. The CDR3 coding sequence is TGTGCCAGCAGTTCAGCCACTAAGCGGGAGAGCTCCTACGAGCAGTACTTC.

The chain has TRBV7-9 and TRBJ1-5; 7 bases are a match to TRBD1. The CDR3 has 15 amino acids. The V gene's germline CDR1 is SEHNR and CDR2 FQNEAQ (reference sequence). Losses at the gene ends were 2 bases for V and 6 bases for J; bases not matched to a gene: 7. CDR3 DNA sequence: TGTGCCAGCAGCTTAACAGGGGTGGCAGGTCAGCCCCAGCATTTT. Translation gives CASSLTGVAGQPQHF.

There are a few counts of this clone. This chain links TRBV19 with TRBJ2-1, with D tentatively TRBD2 (5 bases). The CDR3 is 16 residues long. CDR1 is LNHDA and CDR2 is SQIVND in the germline V gene (reference sequence). Trimming removed 4 bases at V and 8 bases at J, with 21 bases between. CDR3 bases: TGTGCCAGTAGTACCCTCGAGGGAGCGACGGGCGATGAGCAGTTCTTC. Its protein product is CASSTLEGATGDEQFF. Using reference TRBV19 and TRBJ2-1 for the parts outside the CDR3, the full variable domain is DGGITQSPKYLFRKEGQNVTLSCEQNLNHDAMYWYRQDPGQGLRLIYYSQIVNDFQKGDIAEGYSVSREKKESFPLTVTSAQKNPTAFYLCASSTLEGATGDEQFFGPGTRLTVL.

This clone turned up a few times. The genes are TRBV18 and TRBJ1-4; D is unresolved. Per germline, CDR1 KGHSH and CDR2 LQKENI. The V end lost 2 bases, the J end lost 1 base, and 8 bases lay between the germline ends. The CDR3 extends over 15 amino acids. The CDR3 reads CASSPLSVTNEKLFF. Written as DNA, the CDR3 is TGTGCCAGCTCACCATTATCTGTAACTAATGAAAAACTGTTTTTT.

V usage is TRBV28 and J usage is TRBJ2-1; tentative D call: TRBD2 (5 bases). The CDR3 sequence is 12 residues long. From germline, CDR1 is MDHEN and CDR2 SYDVKM. CDR3 region: CATRLRGNEQFF. The CDR3 DNA is TGTGCTACTAGACTTCGGGGCAATGAGCAGTTCTTC.

This sequence joins TRBV7-2 and TRBJ1-4; the match to TRBD1 covers 10 bases. Germline trimming cut 5 bases from V and 10 bases from J; bases unmatched to any gene: 13. From germline, CDR1 is SGHTA and CDR2 FQGNSA. This CDR3 is built from 16 residues. CDR3 in amino acids: CASSLLGGQGSTKLFF. The CDR3, as DNA: TGTGCCAGCAGCCTCTTAGGGGGACAGGGGTCCACAAAACTGTTTTTT. Together with reference TRBV7-2 and TRBJ1-4, the CDR3 gives the full variable domain: GAGVSQSPSNKVTEKGKDVELRCDPISGHTALYWYRQSLGQGLEFLIYFQGNSAPDKSGLPSDRFSAERTGGSVSTLTIQRTQQEDSAVYLCASSLLGGQGSTKLFFGSGTQLSVL.

V is TRBV2 and J is TRBJ2-5, with D hard to call. V was trimmed by 5 bases and J by 1 base, leaving 5 bases between them. Germline assignment: CDR1 SNHLY and CDR2 FYNNEI. The CDR3 is 12 amino acids. As DNA, the CDR3 is TGTGCCAGCAGTCTATTCCAAGAGACCCAGTACTTC. Protein sequence: CASSLFQETQYF.

V gene TRBV28 combines with J gene TRBJ1-3; TRBD1 agrees at 9 bases. With V trimmed by 2 bases and J by 2 bases, 7 bases remained unmatched. Germline V lookup: CDR1 MDHEN, CDR2 SYDVKM. This CDR3 contains 17 residues. The CDR3 loop reads CASSLPGQGLAGNTIYF. Here the CDR3 DNA reads TGTGCCAGCAGTTTACCCGGACAGGGGCTTGCTGGAAACACCATATATTTT.

The chain has TRBV7-6 and TRBJ1-4; D gene unclear. The CDR3 has 15 residues. V lost 1 base, J lost 4 bases, and 10 bases lay in between. Germline V gene lookup returns CDR1 SGHVS and CDR2 FNYEAQ. The CDR3 DNA follows: TGTGCCAGCAGCTTAGAGTCGGTACGTAATGAAAAACTGTTTTTT. It yields the protein CASSLESVRNEKLFF.

The V call is TRBV15, the J call TRBJ2-1; TRBD2 might be the D (5 bases). Germline loops: CDR1 LNHNV, CDR2 YYDKDF (reference sequence). This CDR3 has 13 residues. With 3 bases removed from V and 6 bases from J, the gap between germline ends came to 9 bases. CDR3 sequence reads: CATSRSGLNEQFF. The CDR3 DNA is TGTGCCACCAGCAGGAGCGGCCTCAATGAGCAGTTCTTC.

The chain joins TRBV5-4 to TRBJ1-1, with D tentatively TRBD1 (5 bases). Trimming removed 3 bases at V and 1 base at J, with 16 bases between. Per the germline V gene, CDR1 is SGHNT and CDR2 is YYREEE (reference sequence). The CDR3 covers 16 residues. CDR3 sequence: CASSSGTGGGNTEAFF. As DNA, the CDR3 is TGTGCCAGCAGCTCCGGCACGGGGGGTGGGAACACTGAAGCTTTCTTT.

The genes are TRBV7-9 and TRBJ2-1; TRBD1 agrees at 7 bases. Losses at the gene ends were 5 bases for V and 6 bases for J; bases not matched to a gene: 7. CDR1 and CDR2 from the germline V gene are SEHNR and FQNEAQ (reference sequence). This CDR3 is 14 amino acids long. The CDR3 nucleotides are TGTGCCAGCAGCCCCGGACAGGACAGCAATGAGCAGTTCTTC. Its protein is CASSPGQDSNEQFF.

Concerning this clone itself: Other nucleotide sequences from this sample produce the same CDR3. The chain recombines TRBV5-6 with TRBJ2-3; TRBD2 aligns across 7 bases. Trimming removed 0 bases from V and 1 base from J; junction bases left unmatched: 2. The CDR3 consists of 15 residues. Germline V gene data show CDR1 as SGHDT and CDR2 as YYEEEE. The CDR3 nucleotides read TGTGCCAGCAGCTTGGTTGCGGGAGGCACAGATACGCAGTATTTT. Protein: CASSLVAGGTDTQYF.

The chain employs TRBV6-5 and TRBJ2-7; the match to TRBD1 covers 8 bases. From germline, CDR1 is MNHEY and CDR2 SVGAGI. The V gene end was trimmed by 0 bases and the J gene end by 7 bases; junction bases not matched to a gene: 11. CDR3 length: 16 amino acids. CDR3 bases: TGTGCCAGCAGTTACTCGGTGTTGTGGACAGGGACTGAGCAGTACTTC. Encoded protein: CASSYSVLWTGTEQYF.

The chain combines TRBV18 with TRBJ2-3; a weak D match, TRBD1 (6 bases). CDR1 is KGHSH and CDR2 is LQKENI in the germline V gene. V lost 3 bases, J lost 14 bases, and 15 bases lay in between. The CDR3 runs 12 residues. The CDR3 spells CASSPSDEGVYF. The DNA of the CDR3 is TGTGCCAGCTCACCCTCCGACGAGGGGGTGTATTTT.

This clone was picked up a small number of times. This chain joins TRBV3-1 (or the pseudogene TRBV3-2) and TRBJ2-1; 9 bases are a match to TRBD2. The CDR3 runs 15 residues. From germline, CDR1 is LGHDT and CDR2 YNNKEL (reference sequence). J was trimmed by 10 bases and V by 3 bases; bases with no gene match: 10. CDR3 protein: CASSHLAGAQREQFF. CDR3 nucleotides: TGTGCCAGCAGCCACTTAGCGGGGGCACAAAGAGAGCAGTTCTTC.

This chain connects TRBV11-2 to TRBJ2-7, with D unresolved. CDR1 and CDR2 from the germline V gene are SGHAT and FQNNGV. CDR3 length: 12 amino acids. V was shortened by 5 bases and J by 6 bases, with 11 bases between the two germline ends. The DNA for the CDR3 is TGTGCCAGCAGCAGGTGGAGCCGCGAGCAGTACTTC. Protein product: CASSRWSREQYF.

There are a few counts of this clone. The genes are TRBV28 and TRBJ1-1; TRBD1 aligns across 9 bases. CDR1 is MDHEN, CDR2 SYDVKM, per germline. J was trimmed by 4 bases and V by 7 bases; bases with no gene match: 16. The CDR3 has 17 residues. The CDR3 coding sequence is TGTGCCAGCAAACTAGGGGGGACAGGGAGGGTAGGCACTGAAGCTTTCTTT. Amino acids: CASKLGGTGRVGTEAFF.

J is TRBJ2-2 and V is TRBV6-6, with 9 bases lining up with TRBD2. Germline V gene data show CDR1 as MNHNY and CDR2 as SVGAGI (reference sequence). V lost 9 bases and J lost 3; bases outside the gene matches: 5. CDR3 size: 14 residues. CDR3 amino acids: CASSTSGYTGELFF. DNA for the CDR3: TGTGCCAGTTCAACTAGCGGGTACACCGGGGAGCTGTTTTTT.

The chain joins TRBV5-1 to TRBJ2-7; 10 nucleotides line up with TRBD1. With V trimmed by 4 bases and J by 1 base, 5 bases remained unmatched. The germline V gene has CDR1 SGHRS and CDR2 YFSETQ. The CDR3 has 15 residues. CDR3 amino acids: CASSVGQGNSYEQYF. CDR3 in DNA: TGCGCCAGCAGCGTGGGACAGGGGAATTCCTACGAGCAGTACTTC.

The gene calls are TRBV28 and TRBJ2-7, with 8 bases that match TRBD1. Trimming removed 1 base from V and 6 bases from J; junction bases left unmatched: 2. Looked up from germline, CDR1 is MDHEN and CDR2 is SYDVKM. The CDR3 totals 13 residues. CDR3 nucleotides: TGTGCCAGCAGTTTATCCGACAGGGGCGAGCAGTACTTC. As protein: CASSLSDRGEQYF. The entire variable domain, with the rest obtained from reference TRBV28 and TRBJ2-7, is as follows: DVKVTQSSRYLVKRTGEKVFLECVQDMDHENMFWYRQDPGLGLRLIYFSYDVKMKEKGDIPEGYSVSREKKERFSLILESASTNQTSMYLCASSLSDRGEQYFGPGTRLTVT.

This clone appeared a few times. The rearrangement joins TRBV11-2 to TRBJ1-2; D is unresolved. V lost 0 bases to trimming and J lost 6 bases, with 8 bases between them. The CDR3 contains 13 residues. Looked up from germline, CDR1 is SGHAT and CDR2 is FQNNGV. The CDR3 sequence is CASSLDRGNGYTF. CDR3 DNA: TGTGCCAGCAGCTTAGATCGGGGAAATGGCTACACCTTC.

The chain has TRBV27 and TRBJ2-7; D possibly corresponds to TRBD1 (5 bases). Germline V lookup: CDR1 MNHEY, CDR2 SMNVEV (reference sequence). The CDR3 contains 15 residues. The V and J ends lost 4 bases and 3 bases respectively, with 16 bases between them. CDR3 bases: TGTGCCAGCAGTTCCTACAGAACCGGACACTACGAGCAGTACTTC. Residues: CASSSYRTGHYEQYF.

The rearrangement links TRBV18 to TRBJ1-2, with a possible D match to TRBD1 (6 bases). Between the trimmed V and J ends, which lost 3 bases and 7 bases, there was a span of 12 bases. The V gene's germline CDR1 is KGHSH and CDR2 LQKENI. The CDR3 is 13 residues long. In DNA, the CDR3 is TGTGCCAGCTCACCTACGGACAGTCTTGGCTACACCTTC. Protein product: CASSPTDSLGYTF.

This chain links TRBV7-9 with TRBJ1-3; maybe TRBD1 (5 bases). CDR1 is SEHNR and CDR2 is FQNEAQ in the germline V gene (reference sequence). The CDR3 has 14 residues. V lost 5 bases and J lost 8, with 16 bases in between. Here the CDR3 reads CASSPSGGLDTIYF. CDR3 DNA: TGTGCCAGCAGCCCGTCGGGGGGTTTGGACACCATATATTTT.

This rearrangement joins TRBV6-5 to TRBJ2-2, with D tentatively TRBD1 (7 bases). Per the germline V gene, CDR1 is MNHEY and CDR2 is SVGAGI. The CDR3 runs 14 residues. V lost 6 bases, J lost 3 bases, and 11 bases lay in between. As DNA, the CDR3 is TGTGCCAGCAGGTCAGGGGGGTACACCGGGGAGCTGTTTTTT. Encoded protein: CASRSGGYTGELFF.

The chain joins TRBV27 to TRBJ2-2, with 10 bases lining up with TRBD2. Germline CDR1 reads MNHEY; CDR2 reads SMNVEV (reference sequence). The trim removed 4 bases at V and 1 base at J, leaving 6 bases unmatched. The length of the CDR3 is 17 residues. Here the CDR3 DNA reads TGTGCCAGCAGTTACTCCGAGCGGGAGGGGAACACCGGGGAGCTGTTTTTT. Translating gives CASSYSEREGNTGELFF.

The genes are TRBV6-5 and TRBJ2-5, with D possibly TRBD2 on 6 matching bases. Trimming took 6 bases from V and 4 from J, leaving 18 bases between them. Germline CDR1 MNHEY, CDR2 SVGAGI. The length of the CDR3 is 15 residues. This chain's CDR3 is CASRRHSLAGETQYF. Written as DNA, the CDR3 is TGTGCCAGCAGGCGTCATTCACTAGCCGGAGAGACCCAGTACTTC.

The chain recombines TRBV27 with TRBJ2-4; D is possibly TRBD2 (6 bases). Germline V gene data show CDR1 as MNHEY and CDR2 as SMNVEV (reference sequence). The length of the CDR3 is 16 residues. V dropped 5 bases and J dropped 2 bases, with 16 bases sitting between them. For the CDR3, the DNA is TGTGCCAGCAGTCCCGCAGGGAGGTCGACCAAAAACATTCAGTACTTC. Residues: CASSPAGRSTKNIQYF.

About this clone: Different DNA sequences within this sample yield the same CDR3. The chain couples TRBV7-3 to TRBJ2-1, with TRBD2 matching 8 bases. The CDR3 sequence is 13 residues long. Germline CDR1 SGHTA, CDR2 FQGTGA. After removal of 5 bases from V and 10 bases from J, the junction contained 7 bases not matched to a gene. CDR3 region: CASSQGTSGEQFF. In DNA, the CDR3 is TGTGCCAGCAGCCAAGGTACTAGCGGAGAGCAGTTCTTC.